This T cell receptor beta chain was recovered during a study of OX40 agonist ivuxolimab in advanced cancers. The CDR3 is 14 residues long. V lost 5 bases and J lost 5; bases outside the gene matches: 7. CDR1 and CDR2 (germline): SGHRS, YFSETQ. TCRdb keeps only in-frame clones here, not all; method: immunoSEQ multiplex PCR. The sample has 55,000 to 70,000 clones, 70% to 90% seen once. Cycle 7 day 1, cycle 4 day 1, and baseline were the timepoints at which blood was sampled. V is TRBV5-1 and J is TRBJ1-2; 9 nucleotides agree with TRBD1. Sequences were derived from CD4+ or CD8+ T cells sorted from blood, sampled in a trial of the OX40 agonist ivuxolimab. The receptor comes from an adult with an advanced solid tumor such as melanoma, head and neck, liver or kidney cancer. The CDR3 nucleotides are TGCGCCAGCAGGACTCCGGGACAGGGTTATGGCTACACCTTC. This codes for CASRTPGQGYGYTF.